These T cell receptor beta chains were read from a single sample in a study of T cells after posttransplantation cyclophosphamide. Sequencing used immunoSEQ multiplex PCR; TCRdb keeps in-frame clones, though not all of them. The sample yields around 31,000 clones, over 75% seen once. Sequenced material: naive CD4+ T cells sorted from blood. These receptor sequences come from a man aged 25 to 45 in good health and a related stem cell transplant donor. Both conserved end residues are part of each CDR3. A D gene is named only where the DNA matches it firmly. Size is omitted from some rows. Given values are once, few, many or a class for expanded clones.

v_call	clone_size	d_call	j_call	cdr3_nt	cdr3_aa
TRBV7-2	.	TRBD2	TRBJ2-3	TGTGCCAGCAGCTTCTTCATTAGTAGCGGGGGCCCGGGAGATACGCAGTATTTT	CASSFFISSGGPGDTQYF
TRBV7-3	.	TRBD1	TRBJ2-1	TGTGCCAGCAGCTGGGACAGGGGGGGTGAGCAGTTCTTC	CASSWDRGGEQFF
TRBV6-5	once	.	TRBJ1-1	TGTGCCAGCAGCCGAGGTGGTGCCACTGAAGCTTTCTTT	CASSRGGATEAFF
TRBV13	.	TRBD1	TRBJ1-1	TGTGCCAGCAGCTTAGGGGGGGGACAGGGGATGAACACTGAAGCTTTCTTT	CASSLGGGQGMNTEAFF
TRBV5-1	few	.	TRBJ1-3	TGCGCCAGCAGCTTGTCCGGGAGCTCTGGAAACACCATATATTTT	CASSLSGSSGNTIYF
TRBV7-2	.	.	TRBJ1-5	TGTGCCAGCAGCTTAGCCGGGGTCCAACCCAATCAGCCCCAGCATTTT	CASSLAGVQPNQPQHF
TRBV11-3	.	.	TRBJ2-3	TGTGCCAGCAGCCCTCGAGGAGCTAGCACAGATACGCAGTATTTT	CASSPRGASTDTQYF
TRBV14	.	TRBD1	TRBJ1-3	TGTGCCAGCAAGGGGGACAGCTCTGGAAACACCATATATTTT	CASKGDSSGNTIYF
TRBV4-3	.	.	TRBJ1-2	TGCGCCAGCAGCCAGGGTACAGGGAACTATGGCTACACCTTC	CASSQGTGNYGYTF
TRBV5-1	.	TRBD1	TRBJ1-5	TGCGCCAGCACCTTAATCGGGACAGGGCGTAGCAATCAGCCCCAGCATTTT	CASTLIGTGRSNQPQHF
TRBV5-1	.	.	TRBJ1-2	TGCGCCAGCAGCTTAGACACCCATACCTATGGCTACACCTTC	CASSLDTHTYGYTF
TRBV4-1	.	TRBD2	TRBJ2-4	TGCGCCAGCAGCCATAGCGGGGTAGACATTCAGTACTTC	CASSHSGVDIQYF
TRBV6-6	.	.	TRBJ1-1	TGTGCCAGCAGTTACTCGATCGCACAGGGATTGAATGCTTTCTTT	CASSYSIAQGLNAFF
TRBV6-5	.	.	TRBJ1-4	TGTGCCAGCAGTTACTCGGTGCGGCAGGGGCCAGAAAAACTGTTTTTT	CASSYSVRQGPEKLFF
TRBV18	.	.	TRBJ1-4	TGTGCCAGCTCACAAGTGGAGGGGCGGGATGAAAAACTGTTTTTT	CASSQVEGRDEKLFF
TRBV19	.	.	TRBJ2-2	TGTGCCAGTAGGATTGGCGAGGCCGGGGAGCTGTTTTTT	CASRIGEAGELFF
TRBV19	.	.	TRBJ1-1	TGTGCCAGTAGCCAAGGGGTGAACACTGAAGCTTTCTTT	CASSQGVNTEAFF
TRBV19	.	.	TRBJ1-3	TGTGCCAGTAGTATACAACAGGGTGCCTCTGGAAACACCATATATTTT	CASSIQQGASGNTIYF
TRBV7-9	.	TRBD1	TRBJ2-7	TGTGCCAGCAGCTTCACCACCCCGGGACAGGGGTTTCAGTACTTC	CASSFTTPGQGFQYF
TRBV2	once	.	TRBJ1-2	TGTGCCAGCAGTGAGGGGGGGTATGGCTACACCTTC	CASSEGGYGYTF
TRBV9	.	TRBD2	TRBJ2-5	TGTGCCAGCAGCGTACAAGCGCGGGGGGTCCAAGAGACCCAGTACTTC	CASSVQARGVQETQYF
TRBV28	.	.	TRBJ1-2	TGTGCCAGCGGACTCGGTGGCTACACCTTC	CASGLGGYTF
TRBV19	.	TRBD2	TRBJ2-4	TGTGCCAGTAGTATAACAGCGGGGAGAGCCAAAAACATTCAGTACTTC	CASSITAGRAKNIQYF
TRBV6-1	.	TRBD1	TRBJ1-2	TGTGCCAGCAGCCAAACAGGGGTAAATGGTGGCTACACCTTC	CASSQTGVNGGYTF
TRBV6-1	.	.	TRBJ1-1	TGTGCCAGCAGTGGACCGGGACACCCGAACACTGAAGCTTTCTTT	CASSGPGHPNTEAFF
TRBV7-9	.	.	TRBJ2-7	TGTGCCAGCAGCCTGGGACAGATTCTACGCGGGGAGGACAGGTACTTC	CASSLGQILRGEDRYF
TRBV19	once	TRBD1	TRBJ2-3	TGTGCCAGTAGTATACAGGGGGCAACAGATACGCAGTATTTT	CASSIQGATDTQYF
TRBV2	.	.	TRBJ1-5	TGTGCCAGCAGTGAAAGAACGAGGAGCAATCAGCCCCAGCATTTT	CASSERTRSNQPQHF